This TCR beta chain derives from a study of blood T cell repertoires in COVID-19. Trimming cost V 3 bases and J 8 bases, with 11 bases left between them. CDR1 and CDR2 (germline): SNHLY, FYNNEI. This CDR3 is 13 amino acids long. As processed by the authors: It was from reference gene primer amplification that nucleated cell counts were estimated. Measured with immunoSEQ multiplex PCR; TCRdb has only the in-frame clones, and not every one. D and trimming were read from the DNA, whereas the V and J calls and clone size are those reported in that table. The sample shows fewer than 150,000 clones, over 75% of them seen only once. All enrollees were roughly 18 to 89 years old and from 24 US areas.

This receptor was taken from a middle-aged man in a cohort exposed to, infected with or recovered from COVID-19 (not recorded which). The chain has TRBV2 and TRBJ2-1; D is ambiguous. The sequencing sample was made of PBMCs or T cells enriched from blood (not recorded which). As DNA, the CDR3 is TGTGCCAGCAGTGAGTTACAGTATCATGAGCAGTTCTTC. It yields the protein CASSELQYHEQFF.